This entry features one TCR beta chain sequence. This clone has a single count. The target of this receptor is not known. Per-base quality was not reported, and no clone a single base away is much larger than it. Library preparation was by the immunoSEQ multiplex PCR assay. Entries here come from immuneACCESS through TCRdb and include only in-frame sequences with V and J called. Some clones fail to appear in such tables; in the studies checked, an unresolved V gene covers under half of the shortfall, and the cause of the remainder is unknown. Here the sample has about 68,000 clones; around four fifths occur a single time. The biggest ten clones account for roughly 6% of the sample. This record comes from a study of PD-1 blockade in mismatch repair-deficient tumors (dated by TCRdb to the late 2010s). About the study as a whole: Between late 2013 and 2016, the trial enrolled about 78 consecutive patients with eleven to twelve types of mismatch repair-deficient cancer, all of whom had received prior treatment and were progressing. Tumor-associated T cell clones were tracked in the peripheral blood of patients responding to PD-1 blockade by deep sequencing of TCR CDR3 regions. Paper-wide results and their limitations: Clones residing in the tumor, which were often undetectable in blood before treatment, expanded quickly after pembrolizumab and then contracted, generally before radiologic responses.

Mismatch repair deficiency was established in every enrolled patient by polymerase chain reaction or immunohistochemistry. TCR sequencing was carried out for a few patients who responded to pembrolizumab therapy. The phase II trial prospectively evaluated PD-1 blockade with pembrolizumab in advanced mismatch repair-deficient cancers, independent of tissue of origin. Peripheral blood T cell samples were serially collected before and at multiple times after PD-1 blockade was started. Blood sampling times were expressed in weeks after the first pembrolizumab dose. After removal of 2 bases from V and 5 bases from J, the junction retains 8 bases not matched to a gene. CDR1 and CDR2 (MNHEY, SVGAGI) derive from the germline V gene. The CDR3, cysteine through phenylalanine, is 15 amino acids long. Only the CDR3 DNA stays, 45 bases, in frame from base 1.

Sample: peripheral blood, taken 2 weeks after starting pembrolizumab. The V gene is TRBV6-5 and the J gene is TRBJ2-7; 8 nucleotides in the junction match TRBD1. This sequence originates from an adult with mismatch repair-deficient cancer. This receptor has the CDR3 CASSYGQGSIDEQYF. The DNA reads TGTGCCAGCAGTTACGGACAGGGAAGTATTGACGAGCAGTACTTC.